This passage covers 9 T cell receptor beta chains from one sample sequenced in a study of T cells in Graves' hyperthyroidism and ophthalmopathy. Regions amplified from RNA transcripts were the TCR beta CDR3 regions. When the TCR CDR3 underwent first-round RT-PCR, the HTBI primer set was used. Each CDR3 protein is one row after TCRdb ran MiXCR on the multiplex PCR reads. The sample contains roughly 500,000 distinct CDR3 sequences, roughly 24% of which appear only once. The sample taken for sequencing was blood. These receptors were obtained from a woman aged 25 to 39 with Graves' ophthalmopathy.

This clonotype was seen repeatedly, ten times or more. The chain is built from TRBV7-2 and TRBJ1-1; D gene unclear. Germline V gives CDR1 SGHTA, CDR2 FQGNSA. V was cut by 3 bases and J by 9 bases, with 14 bases left in between. This CDR3 region has 13 residues. CDR3: CASSLMTVAKAFF. The CDR3 DNA reads as TGTGCCAGCAGCTTGATGACCGTGGCGAAAGCTTTCTTT.

This clonotype was seen repeatedly, ten times or more. The rearrangement joins TRBV6-1 to TRBJ1-5; D might be TRBD1 (5 bases). Germline-derived CDR1 and CDR2 are MNHNS and SASEGT. The CDR3 consists of 14 residues. With 0 bases removed from V and 5 bases from J, the gap between germline ends came to 8 bases. CDR3 loop: CASSEAGAHQPQHF. DNA of the CDR3: TGTGCCAGCAGTGAAGCAGGGGCGCATCAGCCCCAGCATTTT.

V and J are TRBV7-6 and TRBJ1-2, with D unclear. The CDR3 length is 14 residues. Germline lookup yields CDR1 SGHVS and CDR2 FNYEAQ. The V gene lost 5 bases and the J gene lost 4 bases, with 14 bases spanning the gap. This chain's CDR3 is CASSPNSVSYGYTF. For the CDR3, the DNA is TGTGCCAGCAGCCCCAACTCCGTTTCCTATGGCTACACCTTC.

Concerning this clonotype itself: A read error may be the cause here, since a much bigger clone is one base away. DNA for the CDR3: TGTGCCAGCAGTTTCCCAGTGATCCCGAGTTACGAGCAGTACTTC. Translated, it gives CASSFPVIPSYEQYF. This chain connects TRBV6-2 or TRBV6-3 to TRBJ2-7; no reliable D call. Deletions cut 4 bases from V and 4 bases from J, with 17 bases between. This CDR3 region has 15 residues. Germline CDR1 MNHEY, CDR2 SVGEGT.

This clonotype was seen at least ten times. V is TRBV25-1 and J is TRBJ1-2; no clear D gene. Trimming pared 2 bases from V and 0 bases from J, leaving 13 bases between. Germline V CDR1 and CDR2: MGHDK, SYGVNS. CDR3 length equals 16 residues. CDR3 in amino acids: CASSETAGRANYGYTF. In DNA form, the CDR3 reads TGTGCCAGCAGTGAAACGGCGGGAAGGGCTAACTATGGCTACACCTTC.

In its sample, this clonotype was seen many times. This rearrangement joins TRBV7-2 to TRBJ2-7; weak D call: TRBD2 (5 bases). The V end lost 1 base, the J end lost 2 bases, and 9 bases lay between the germline ends. The CDR3 has 14 residues. Per the germline V gene, CDR1 is SGHTA and CDR2 is FQGNSA. CDR3 sequence reads: CASSLGLATYEQYF. CDR3 DNA: TGTGCCAGCAGCTTAGGGCTAGCTACCTACGAGCAGTACTTC. The variable domain in full, completed from reference TRBV7-2 and TRBJ2-7, reads GAGVSQSPSNKVTEKGKDVELRCDPISGHTALYWYRQSLGQGLEFLIYFQGNSAPDKSGLPSDRFSAERTGGSVSTLTIQRTQQEDSAVYLCASSLGLATYEQYFGPGTRLTVT.

This clonotype occurred many times. The chain has TRBV9 and TRBJ2-7, with D uncertain. The CDR3 sequence is 14 residues long. The germline CDR1 and CDR2 sequences are SGDLS and YYNGEE. The V end lost 4 bases, the J end lost 4 bases, and 15 bases lay between the germline ends. Here the CDR3 reads CASSPTHSIYEQYF. DNA for the CDR3: TGTGCCAGCAGCCCCACCCATTCCATTTACGAGCAGTACTTC. The complete variable domain, with remaining parts taken from reference TRBV9 and TRBJ2-7, reads DSGVTQTPKHLITATGQRVTLRCSPRSGDLSVYWYQQSLDQGLQFLIQYYNGEERAKGNILERFSAQQFPDLHSELNLSSLELGDSALYFCASSPTHSIYEQYFGPGTRLTVT.

The table lists this clonotype with many counts. The rearrangement uses TRBV10-2 and TRBJ1-2; 12 bases are shared with TRBD1. The V and J ends lost 8 bases and 7 bases, in that order; junction bases with no gene match: 5. The germline CDR1 and CDR2 sequences are WSHSY and SAAADI. This CDR3 is 13 amino acids long. CDR3 nucleotides: TGCGCCAGCGTCGGGGACAGGGGGCTTGGCTACACCTTC. This gives the protein CASVGDRGLGYTF.

This clonotype has more than one count but fewer than ten. V usage is TRBV28 and J usage is TRBJ1-1, with 8 positions matching TRBD1. The CDR3 is 15 amino acids. The V and J ends lost 6 bases and 4 bases, in that order; junction bases with no gene match: 10. Germline CDR1 is MDHEN and CDR2 is SYDVKM. CDR3 coding DNA: TGTGCCAGCAGAGGCCTCGACAGGGGAGGCACTGAAGCTTTCTTT. Residues: CASRGLDRGGTEAFF.